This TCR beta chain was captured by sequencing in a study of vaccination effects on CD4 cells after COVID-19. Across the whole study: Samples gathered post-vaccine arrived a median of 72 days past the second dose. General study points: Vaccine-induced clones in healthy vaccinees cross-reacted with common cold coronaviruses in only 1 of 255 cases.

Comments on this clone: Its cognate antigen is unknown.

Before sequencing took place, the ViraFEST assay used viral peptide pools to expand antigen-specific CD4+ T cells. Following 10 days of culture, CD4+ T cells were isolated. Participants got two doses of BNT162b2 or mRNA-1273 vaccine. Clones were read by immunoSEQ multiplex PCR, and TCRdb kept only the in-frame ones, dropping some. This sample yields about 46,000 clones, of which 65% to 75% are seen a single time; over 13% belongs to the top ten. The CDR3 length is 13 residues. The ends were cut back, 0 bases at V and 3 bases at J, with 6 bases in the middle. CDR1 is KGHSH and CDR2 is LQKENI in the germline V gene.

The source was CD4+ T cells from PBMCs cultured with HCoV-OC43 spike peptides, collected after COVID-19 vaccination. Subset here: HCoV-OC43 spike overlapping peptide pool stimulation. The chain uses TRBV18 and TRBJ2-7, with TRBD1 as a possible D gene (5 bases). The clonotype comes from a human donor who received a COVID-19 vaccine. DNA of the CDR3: TGTGCCAGCTCACCACCAGGGGTCTACGAGCAGTACTTC. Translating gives CASSPPGVYEQYF.